This passage covers 17 T cell receptor beta chains from one sample sequenced in a study of graft-versus-host responses after intestinal transplantation. These receptors have no known antigen. Sequenced by immunoSEQ multiplex PCR; TCRdb stores in-frame clones only, minus some. This sample carries more than 40,000 clones, roughly 96% of them seen once, and the ten largest clones take around 0.23%. The starting material was unstimulated CD8+ T cells sorted from spleen or lymph node cells, obtained before transplant. These TCRs come from a human donor who was the organ donor for an intestinal transplant.

The genes are TRBV5-1 and TRBJ1-2, with 11 bases lining up with TRBD1. V lost 4 bases, J lost 0 bases, and 8 bases stayed unmatched. The length of the CDR3 is 17 residues. The V gene's germline CDR1 is SGHRS and CDR2 YFSETQ. CDR3 coding DNA: TGCGCCAGCAGCCCCGGGACAGGGGGGGGGACTAACTATGGCTACACCTTC. Translated: CASSPGTGGGTNYGYTF.

This chain connects TRBV19 to TRBJ2-7, with 8 bases aligning to TRBD1. Germline CDR1 is LNHDA and CDR2 is SQIVND (reference sequence). The CDR3 totals 14 residues. V gave up 5 bases and J gave up 2 bases; unmatched junction bases: 5. Here the CDR3 DNA reads TGTGCCAGTAGTGCCGGGACAGGAACCTACGAGCAGTACTTC. Amino acids: CASSAGTGTYEQYF.

The rearrangement uses TRBV5-1 and TRBJ2-7; D might be TRBD1 (5 bases). This CDR3 has 16 residues. V gave up 0 bases and J gave up 5 bases, with 18 bases separating them. Per germline, CDR1 SGHRS and CDR2 YFSETQ. CDR3 residues: CASSLVLRQGTHEQYF. CDR3 DNA sequence: TGCGCCAGCAGCTTGGTTCTGAGGCAGGGTACACACGAGCAGTACTTC.

The genes are TRBV27 and TRBJ1-5, with 9 bases identical to TRBD1. This CDR3 has 17 residues. Germline CDR1 is MNHEY and CDR2 is SMNVEV (reference sequence). V trimming: 6 bases; J trimming: 5 bases; junction bases outside the gene matches: 14. CDR3 protein: CASRQNQGQGQDQPQHF. CDR3 sequence (DNA): TGTGCCAGCAGACAAAACCAGGGACAGGGTCAAGATCAGCCCCAGCATTTT.

The chain joins TRBV7-2 to TRBJ1-1; unclear D gene. The CDR3 consists of 13 residues. Germline V CDR1 and CDR2: SGHTA, FQGNSA. Trimming stripped 4 bases from V and 1 base from J, with 7 bases between. The chain's CDR3 is CASSWVENTEAFF. The CDR3 DNA sequence: TGTGCCAGCAGCTGGGTGGAGAACACTGAAGCTTTCTTT. The whole variable domain, remainder taken from reference TRBV7-2 and TRBJ1-1, is GAGVSQSPSNKVTEKGKDVELRCDPISGHTALYWYRQSLGQGLEFLIYFQGNSAPDKSGLPSDRFSAERTGGSVSTLTIQRTQQEDSAVYLCASSWVENTEAFFGQGTRLTVV.

This clone was seen once. CDR3 region: CTSSQVVVLRQVSSYEQYF. The CDR3 DNA is TGCACCAGCAGCCAAGTTGTTGTTTTAAGACAGGTAAGCTCCTACGAGCAGTACTTC. The rearrangement uses TRBV1 and TRBJ2-7; the D call of TRBD1 is as the table states it, not checked on the DNA. TRBV1 is designated a pseudogene. The length of the CDR3 is 19 residues.

The gene calls are TRBV11-2 and TRBJ1-1; D perhaps matches TRBD1 (5 bases). From germline, CDR1 is SGHAT and CDR2 FQNNGV. The V and J ends lost 6 bases and 2 bases respectively, with 16 bases between them. The CDR3 runs 15 residues. CDR3 amino acids: CASRTLGATNTEAFF. CDR3 sequence (DNA): TGTGCCAGCAGGACCCTAGGGGCGACAAACACTGAAGCTTTCTTT.

This chain uses TRBV6-1 with TRBJ1-5; D call uncertain. Per the germline V gene, CDR1 is MNHNS and CDR2 is SASEGT. V was cut by 1 base and J by 2 bases, with 24 bases left in between. The CDR3 has 20 amino acids. The CDR3 DNA is TGTGCCAGCAGTGAAGATAGGGATCAGGTTTCAATTCGGGGCAATCAGCCCCAGCATTTT. It codes for CASSEDRDQVSIRGNQPQHF.

The chain links TRBV19 to TRBJ1-1; D is unresolved. V shed 2 bases and J shed 5 bases, with 12 bases lying between them. This CDR3 has 14 residues. Germline V gene data show CDR1 as LNHDA and CDR2 as SQIVND (reference sequence). Here the CDR3 DNA reads TGTGCCAGTAGTATACCAACCTCGAGTACTGAAGCTTTCTTT. Translated, it gives CASSIPTSSTEAFF.

This clone was seen only once. V gene TRBV4-1 combines with J gene TRBJ2-3, with a weak D call TRBD2 (6 bases). The germline CDR1 and CDR2 sequences are MGHRA and YSYEKL. This CDR3 comprises 14 residues. V was shortened by 3 bases and J by 5 bases, with 12 bases between the two germline ends. The CDR3 bases are TGCGCCAGCAGCCATTTAGCGGAGCAAGATACGCAGTATTTT. Residues: CASSHLAEQDTQYF.

CDR3 loop: CASILGQGKAGELFF. The DNA for the CDR3 is TGTGCCAGCATCCTCGGGCAGGGCAAGGCCGGGGAGCTGTTTTTT. The chain joins TRBV2 to TRBJ2-2; perhaps TRBD1 as D (5 bases). CDR1 is SNHLY, CDR2 FYNNEI, per germline. Trimming cost V 7 bases and J 6 bases, with 18 bases left between them. The CDR3 is 15 residues long.

The V and J genes are TRBV5-4 and TRBJ2-3; TRBD2 matches 8 bases. Per germline, CDR1 SGHNT and CDR2 YYREEE (reference sequence). V lost 3 bases and J lost 4; bases outside the gene matches: 4. The CDR3 length is 14 residues. The CDR3 nucleotides are TGTGCCAGCAGCTGGGGACTAGGTTCAGATACGCAGTATTTT. It specifies CASSWGLGSDTQYF.

This clone has only one observation. The chain employs TRBV20-1 and TRBJ1-2; D may be TRBD1 (5 bases). CDR3 length equals 11 residues. V was shortened by 0 bases and J by 7 bases, with 6 bases between the two germline ends. The germline CDR1 and CDR2 sequences are DFQATT and SNEGSKA (reference sequence). The CDR3 nucleotides read TGCAGTGCTAGAGATAGGGGTGGCTACACCTTC. Amino acids: CSARDRGGYTF.

The rearrangement joins TRBV9 to TRBJ2-7; 7 bases are a match to TRBD1. This CDR3 is 12 amino acids long. V trimming: 8 bases; J trimming: 6 bases; junction bases outside the gene matches: 8. The germline V gene encodes CDR1 SGDLS and CDR2 YYNGEE. The CDR3 spells CARQTTGAEQYF. DNA for the CDR3: TGTGCCAGGCAGACAACAGGGGCCGAGCAGTACTTC.

The rearrangement joins TRBV5-4 to TRBJ2-1; D gene ambiguous. The length of the CDR3 is 10 residues. V lost 7 bases and J 12 bases, leaving 11 bases between the germline ends. Germline V gene lookup returns CDR1 SGHNT and CDR2 YYREEE (reference sequence). DNA for the CDR3: TGTGCCAGCCCCGAGACGGGGCAGTTCTTC. This sequence encodes CASPETGQFF.

The chain recombines TRBV11-3 with TRBJ2-7; D uncertain. V dropped 4 bases and J dropped 0 bases, with 7 bases sitting between them. Germline V lookup: CDR1 SGHNT, CDR2 YENEEA. This CDR3 has 13 amino acids. CDR3: CASSSPVSYEQYF. The CDR3 coding sequence is TGTGCCAGCAGCTCGCCCGTCTCCTACGAGCAGTACTTC.

This rearrangement joins TRBV28 to TRBJ1-6; 7 positions match TRBD1. This CDR3 is built from 19 residues. CDR1 is MDHEN, CDR2 SYDVKM, per germline. The V segment lost 3 bases and the J segment 5 bases; nucleotides outside the gene matches: 16. CDR3 nucleotide sequence: TGTGCCAGCAGTTTCAGTGCCGGGACAGACGCATTCAATAATTCACCCCTCCACTTT. It yields the protein CASSFSAGTDAFNNSPLHF.